This entry describes one T cell receptor (beta chain). Germline V gene sequence: CDR1 SGHAT, CDR2 FQDESV (reference sequence). This CDR3 region has 14 residues. V was clipped by 5 bases and J by 1 base, with 11 bases between them. The data derive from a study of shared clonotypes between healthy human individuals. TCRdb keeps only in-frame clones here, not all; method: immunoSEQ multiplex PCR. Of some 500,000 clones listed, roughly 85% are singletons. Some 92 million PBMCs per unsorted sample were used for genomic DNA. Sequenced: PBMCs. This clonotype was sampled from a woman in her thirties or forties in good health. Some clones in this sample may be carry-over from other donors' samples. The rearrangement links TRBV11-1 to TRBJ1-1; D is perhaps TRBD1 (6 bases). DNA for the CDR3: TGTGCCAGCAGCCCGGACAGAACGAACACTGAAGCTTTCTTT. Its translation is CASSPDRTNTEAFF.